This T cell receptor (beta chain) was observed in a study of identifying expanded T cells in peripheral blood. The study, taken as a whole, reports: Technical replicates showed 0.9 to 1.5 changed clones; two weeks around 15; four weeks 19. Across healthy donors, higher total template counts meant significantly greater approximately two-week count variance.

This clone is a singleton in its sample. Its antigen remains unknown. Profiling relied on immunoSEQ multiplex PCR, and the TCRdb table lists in-frame clones only, not all of them. The sample holds about 130,000 clones, approximately 86% seen once. Collection occurred without any documented infections or immune events in donors. The specimen was blood. This TCR came from a person aged 18 to 69 in good health.

The CDR3 reads CAIMSSGTGGADTQYF. DNA for the CDR3: TGTGCCATCATGTCGAGCGGGACAGGTGGTGCAGATACGCAGTATTTT. The V call is TRBV10-3, the J call TRBJ2-3; possibly TRBD1 for D (8 bases). Trimming took off 7 bases at V and 4 bases at J, with 21 bases between the two ends. CDR1 ENHRY and CDR2 SYGVKD come from the germline V gene. The CDR3 sequence is 16 residues long.